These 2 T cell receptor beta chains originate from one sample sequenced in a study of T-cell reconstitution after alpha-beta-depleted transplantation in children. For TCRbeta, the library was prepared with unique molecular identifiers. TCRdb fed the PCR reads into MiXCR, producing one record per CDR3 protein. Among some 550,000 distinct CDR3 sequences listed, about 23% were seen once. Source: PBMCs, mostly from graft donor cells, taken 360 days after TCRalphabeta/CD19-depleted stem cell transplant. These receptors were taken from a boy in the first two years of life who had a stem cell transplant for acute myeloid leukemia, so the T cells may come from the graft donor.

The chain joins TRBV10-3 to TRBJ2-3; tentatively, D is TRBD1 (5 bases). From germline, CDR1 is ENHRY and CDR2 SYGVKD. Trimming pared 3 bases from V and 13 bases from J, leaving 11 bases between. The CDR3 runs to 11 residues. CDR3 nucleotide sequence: TGTGCCATCAGTGAAGGGGCGTTGGAGTATTTT. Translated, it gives CAISEGALEYF.

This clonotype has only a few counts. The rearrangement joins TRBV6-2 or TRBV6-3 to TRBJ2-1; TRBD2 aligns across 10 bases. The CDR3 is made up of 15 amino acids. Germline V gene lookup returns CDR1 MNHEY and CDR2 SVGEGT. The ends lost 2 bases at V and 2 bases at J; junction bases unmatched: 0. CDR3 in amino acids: CASSYTSGAYNEQFF. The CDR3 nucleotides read TGTGCCAGCAGTTACACTAGCGGGGCCTACAATGAGCAGTTCTTC.